These 25 T cell receptor beta chains were sequenced from one sample in a study of T cell responses to AZD1222 COVID-19 vaccine. Assay used: immunoSEQ multiplex PCR; TCRdb lists only in-frame clones, some missing. The sample lists approximately 82,000 clones; 90% to 95% were seen once. The specimen was peripheral blood, collected on day 0 of AZD1222 vaccination. These receptors all come from an adult in good health.

The J gene is TRBJ2-7, the V gene TRBV5-4; 9 bases line up with TRBD2. V was pared by 0 bases and J by 0 bases, with 1 base of the junction left unmatched. The CDR3 runs to 15 residues. The V gene's germline CDR1 is SGHNT and CDR2 YYREEE (reference sequence). Here the CDR3 reads CASSLGRGGSYEQYF. CDR3 DNA: TGTGCCAGCAGCTTGGGGCGGGGGGGCTCCTACGAGCAGTACTTC.

The chain recombines TRBV19 with TRBJ1-2; D unclear. V was cut by 3 bases and J by 2 bases, with 7 bases left in between. This CDR3 is 13 amino acids long. Germline V gene data show CDR1 as LNHDA and CDR2 as SQIVND (reference sequence). Here the CDR3 reads CASSMAINYGYTF. CDR3 bases: TGTGCCAGTAGTATGGCAATCAACTATGGCTACACCTTC. The whole variable domain, remainder taken from reference TRBV19 and TRBJ1-2, is DGGITQSPKYLFRKEGQNVTLSCEQNLNHDAMYWYRQDPGQGLRLIYYSQIVNDFQKGDIAEGYSVSREKKESFPLTVTSAQKNPTAFYLCASSMAINYGYTFGSGTRLTVV.

The chain is built from TRBV19 and TRBJ2-3; 8 nucleotides match TRBD1. Germline V lookup: CDR1 LNHDA, CDR2 SQIVND (reference sequence). V dropped 5 bases and J dropped 5; count of bases not matched to a gene: 3. The CDR3 contains 13 residues. The CDR3 DNA follows: TGTGCCAGTAGTGGACAGGGAGTAGATACGCAGTATTTT. Translated, it gives CASSGQGVDTQYF.

This chain connects TRBV2 to TRBJ1-4; D remains ambiguous. V was pared by 3 bases and J by 13 bases, with 15 bases between. The germline V gene has CDR1 SNHLY and CDR2 FYNNEI. The length of the CDR3 is 13 residues. The CDR3 protein is CASSEARGNGLFF. The CDR3 bases are TGTGCCAGCAGTGAGGCGAGAGGGAACGGACTGTTTTTT.

This chain joins TRBV5-4 and TRBJ2-1; D may be TRBD2 (5 bases). This CDR3 region has 15 residues. Trimming removed 2 bases from V and 5 bases from J, with 14 bases in between. Germline loops: CDR1 SGHNT, CDR2 YYREEE (reference sequence). The CDR3 DNA sequence: TGTGCCAGCAGCTTAGGGAGCCTCTTTAACAATGAGCAGTTCTTC. Its protein product is CASSLGSLFNNEQFF.

V usage is TRBV14 and J usage is TRBJ2-4; weak D call: TRBD1 (5 bases). Germline values: CDR1 SGHDN, CDR2 FVKESK. The CDR3 totals 15 residues. V was shortened by 0 bases and J by 9 bases, with 15 bases between the two germline ends. CDR3 coding DNA: TGTGCCAGCAGCCAAGATCTAGGGGCGAAGCGCATTCAGTACTTC. Protein sequence: CASSQDLGAKRIQYF.

The rearrangement links TRBV7-2 to TRBJ2-3; weak D call: TRBD1 (5 bases). The V and J ends lost 2 bases and 4 bases respectively, with 10 bases between them. In germline, CDR1 is SGHTA, CDR2 FQGNSA. CDR3 size: 14 residues. The CDR3 protein is CASSLNQGADTQYF. CDR3 sequence (DNA): TGTGCCAGCAGCTTAAATCAAGGGGCAGATACGCAGTATTTT.

This sequence joins TRBV5-6 and TRBJ2-1; D might be TRBD1 or TRBD2, each matching 6 bases. The CDR3 contains 15 residues. In germline, CDR1 is SGHDT, CDR2 YYEEEE. The germline V and J ends were trimmed by 2 bases and 3 bases, with 12 bases remaining between them. CDR3 in DNA: TGTGCCAGCAGCTTCGGCAGGGGAGGCTACAATGAGCAGTTCTTC. This codes for CASSFGRGGYNEQFF. The full variable domain, with the rest looked up from reference TRBV5-6 and TRBJ2-1, is DAGVTQSPTHLIKTRGQQVTLRCSPKSGHDTVSWYQQALGQGPQFIFQYYEEEERQRGNFPDRFSGHQFPNYSSELNVNALLLGDSALYLCASSFGRGGYNEQFFGPGTRLTVL.

The chain combines TRBV9 with TRBJ2-7, with 8 bases identical to TRBD2. V shed 0 bases and J 0 bases; nucleotides not matched to a gene: 2. The CDR3 is 15 amino acids. Germline V lookup: CDR1 SGDLS, CDR2 YYNGEE. The CDR3 bases are TGTGCCAGCAGCGTAGAGGCGGGGGGCTCCTACGAGCAGTACTTC. Amino acids: CASSVEAGGSYEQYF.

V and J are TRBV6-5 and TRBJ2-5, with 9 bases identical to TRBD2. Germline lookup yields CDR1 MNHEY and CDR2 SVGAGI. The CDR3 consists of 16 residues. Trimming took 1 base from V and 2 from J; bases not matched to a gene: 5. CDR3: CASSYLVAGGQETQYF. The CDR3 DNA reads TGTGCCAGCAGTTACTTGGTGGCGGGGGGGCAAGAGACCCAGTACTTC.

This sequence joins TRBV18 and TRBJ1-2; D gene unclear. V was shortened by 2 bases and J by 0 bases, with 10 bases between the two germline ends. There are 15 residues in the CDR3. CDR1 KGHSH and CDR2 LQKENI come from the germline V gene. The CDR3 sequence: CASSPSKPPNYGYTF. CDR3 DNA: TGTGCCAGCTCACCAAGCAAGCCGCCTAACTATGGCTACACCTTC.

As to this clone: The sample contains more than one DNA sequence encoding this CDR3. The CDR3 sequence: CASSPAGGAGGYTF. DNA for the CDR3: TGTGCCAGCAGCCCAGCGGGTGGGGCGGGGGGCTACACCTTC. The J gene is TRBJ1-2, the V gene TRBV3-1 (or the pseudogene TRBV3-2); tentative D call: TRBD1 (5 bases). V shed 4 bases and J shed 8 bases, with 17 bases lying between them. Looked up from germline, CDR1 is LGHDT and CDR2 is YNNKEL (reference sequence). The CDR3 spans 14 residues.

The rearrangement links TRBV6-5 to TRBJ2-2; the D is unclear. V lost 2 bases to trimming and J lost 4 bases, with 2 bases between them. There are 12 residues in the CDR3. The V gene's germline CDR1 is MNHEY and CDR2 SVGAGI. In DNA, the CDR3 is TGTGCCAGCAGTTACCTCACCGGGGAGCTGTTTTTT. The encoded protein is CASSYLTGELFF.

The chain has TRBV5-1 and TRBJ2-5; 7 bases align to TRBD1. In germline, CDR1 is SGHRS, CDR2 YFSETQ. Unmatched junction bases numbered 6, after V lost 2 bases and J lost 2 bases. This CDR3 contains 15 residues. The CDR3 spells CASSFSPDRQETQYF. The CDR3 DNA follows: TGCGCCAGCAGCTTCAGCCCGGACAGGCAAGAGACCCAGTACTTC.

The sample holds one count of this clone. The chain links TRBV18 to TRBJ2-3; TRBD2 is a possible D gene (6 bases). The CDR3 runs to 16 residues. CDR1 and CDR2 from the germline V gene are KGHSH and LQKENI. Deletions cut 1 base from V and 2 bases from J, with 13 bases between. CDR3 sequence: CASSPQAGVFTDTQYF. The CDR3 region has the DNA TGTGCCAGCTCACCACAAGCGGGCGTTTTCACAGATACGCAGTATTTT. Combining the CDR3 with reference TRBV18 and TRBJ2-3 gives the whole variable domain NAGVMQNPRHLVRRRGQEARLRCSPMKGHSHVYWYRQLPEEGLKFMVYLQKENIIDESGMPKERFSAEFPKEGPSILRIQQVVRGDSAAYFCASSPQAGVFTDTQYFGPGTRLTVL.

J is TRBJ2-3 and V is TRBV24-1; D ambiguous. CDR3 length: 15 amino acids. V lost 4 bases to trimming and J lost 1 base, with 11 bases between them. CDR1 and CDR2 (germline): KGHDR, SFDVKD. The CDR3 DNA follows: TGTGCCACCAGTGAGGGGATGGTCGGCACAGATACGCAGTATTTT. It encodes CATSEGMVGTDTQYF.

The genes are TRBV10-1 and TRBJ1-4; 7 bases map to TRBD1. The length of the CDR3 is 14 residues. The germline gives CDR1 WNHNN, CDR2 SYGVQD (reference sequence). The J segment lost 5 bases and the V segment lost 8 bases, leaving 8 bases of the junction unmatched. CDR3 in DNA: TGCGCCAGCTCGCGACAGGGTCGAAATGAAAAACTGTTTTTT. This gives the protein CASSRQGRNEKLFF.

This chain connects TRBV28 to TRBJ2-7; D is undetermined. The CDR3 runs to 13 residues. Per germline, CDR1 MDHEN and CDR2 SYDVKM. V was trimmed by 4 bases and J by 7 bases, leaving 14 bases between them. The CDR3 loop reads CASSSDPIGEQYF. CDR3 sequence (DNA): TGTGCCAGCAGTTCGGACCCAATTGGAGAGCAGTACTTC.

The chain links TRBV5-4 to TRBJ1-1, with 9 bases fitting TRBD1. J lost 5 bases, V lost 3 bases, and 11 bases had no gene match. The CDR3 covers 16 residues. The germline V gene has CDR1 SGHNT and CDR2 YYREEE (reference sequence). CDR3 DNA: TGTGCCAGCAGCTCACCTCCGGGACAGGGAAGTACTGAAGCTTTCTTT. Protein product: CASSSPPGQGSTEAFF.

V is TRBV7-2 and J is TRBJ1-5; D is unclear. This CDR3 has 14 residues. V gave up 5 bases and J gave up 0 bases, with 8 bases separating them. CDR1 is SGHTA and CDR2 is FQGNSA in the germline V gene. The CDR3 here is CASSPDNSNQPQHF. Here the CDR3 DNA reads TGTGCCAGCAGCCCCGATAATAGCAATCAGCCCCAGCATTTT.

The chain uses TRBV27 and TRBJ1-6; D is unresolved. This CDR3 region has 14 residues. CDR1 is MNHEY and CDR2 is SMNVEV in the germline V gene (reference sequence). V dropped 7 bases and J dropped 4 bases, with 11 bases sitting between them. DNA for the CDR3: TGTGCCAGCAATAATCCCTATTATAATTCACCCCTCCACTTT. Translation gives CASNNPYYNSPLHF.

This chain connects TRBV3-1 (or the pseudogene TRBV3-2) to TRBJ1-5, with a tentative D call TRBD1 (5 bases). The V gene lost 3 bases and the J gene lost 2 bases, with 8 bases spanning the gap. CDR1 is LGHDT and CDR2 is YNNKEL in the germline V gene (reference sequence). The CDR3 sequence is 14 residues long. In DNA form, the CDR3 reads TGTGCCAGCAGCCAGGGAGGGGGCAATCAGCCCCAGCATTTT. Encoded protein: CASSQGGGNQPQHF.

The chain employs TRBV14 and TRBJ1-4; 8 positions agree with TRBD1. CDR1 SGHDN and CDR2 FVKESK come from the germline V gene. Losses at the gene ends were 3 bases for V and 8 bases for J; bases not matched to a gene: 8. This CDR3 region has 15 residues. The CDR3 reads CASSHPGQAPEKLFF. The CDR3 coding sequence is TGTGCCAGCAGCCACCCGGGACAGGCCCCAGAAAAACTGTTTTTT.

By sample fraction, this clone is medium-sized. This chain links TRBV6-4 with TRBJ1-1, with D unresolved. CDR3 length equals 13 residues. CDR1 and CDR2 (germline): MRHNA, SNTAGT. V was pared by 5 bases and J by 1 base, with 8 bases between. The CDR3 DNA follows: TGTGCCAGCAGTACTACAGCGAACACTGAAGCTTTCTTT. This encodes CASSTTANTEAFF.

This rearrangement joins TRBV7-8 to TRBJ1-1; possibly TRBD1 for D (5 bases). The CDR3 runs 13 residues. CDR1 and CDR2 (germline): SGHVS, FQNEAQ. V gave up 7 bases and J gave up 3 bases, with 12 bases separating them. This CDR3 reads CASNFRADTEAFF. In DNA, the CDR3 is TGTGCCAGCAACTTCAGGGCGGACACTGAAGCTTTCTTT.